A single sample gave rise to the 12 T cell receptor beta chains below, sequenced in a study of CD8+ T cells in alopecia areata. RNA extraction and reverse transcription yielded cDNA as sequencing template. Only in-frame clones appear in the TCRdb table, and some are missing; sequencing was by immunoSEQ multiplex PCR. The sample holds roughly 130,000 clones; approximately 53% are singletons and the top ten take 4.5%. The sample here was CD4+ T cells sorted from blood, taken at week 0. The receptors shown here come from a human donor with alopecia areata.

The chain links TRBV28 to TRBJ2-6; 8 bases are a match to TRBD1. Trimming took 6 bases from V and 0 from J; bases not matched to a gene: 10. This CDR3 has 18 residues. Germline V lookup: CDR1 MDHEN, CDR2 SYDVKM. In DNA form, the CDR3 reads TGTGCCAGCAGATCGGGGGACAGGTTTAGCTCTGGGGCCAACGTCCTGACTTTC. It yields the protein CASRSGDRFSSGANVLTF.

The chain uses TRBV5-1 and TRBJ2-7; D may correspond to TRBD1 or TRBD2 (5 bases each). The CDR3 has 15 amino acids. The germline V and J ends were trimmed by 3 bases and 6 bases, with 19 bases remaining between them. Germline V CDR1 and CDR2: SGHRS, YFSETQ. The CDR3 loop reads CASSWDGALAGEQYF. For the CDR3, the DNA is TGCGCCAGCAGCTGGGACGGGGCCCTGGCCGGCGAGCAGTACTTC.

The rearrangement uses TRBV12-5 and TRBJ2-3; D remains ambiguous. The V end lost 8 bases, the J end lost 2 bases, and 11 bases lay between the germline ends. The CDR3 loop spans 13 amino acids. CDR1 is LGHNT, CDR2 FRNRAP, per germline. This CDR3 is CASSKENTDTQYF. Here the CDR3 DNA reads TGTGCTAGTTCTAAGGAGAACACAGATACGCAGTATTTT.

The chain recombines TRBV7-3 with TRBJ2-3; TRBD1 is a possible D gene (6 bases). Looked up from germline, CDR1 is SGHTA and CDR2 is FQGTGA. Trimming pared 5 bases from V and 6 bases from J, leaving 12 bases between. The CDR3 runs to 13 residues. The CDR3: CASSNQRGDTQYF. The CDR3, as DNA: TGTGCCAGCAGCAACCAGAGGGGGGATACGCAGTATTTT.

V usage is TRBV28 and J usage is TRBJ2-7; 9 bases are a match to TRBD1. The CDR3 is 16 amino acids. The germline V gene has CDR1 MDHEN and CDR2 SYDVKM. J gave up 2 bases and V 7 bases, and 12 bases lay outside the gene matches. The CDR3 loop reads CASILVTGTGTYEQYF. The CDR3 nucleotides read TGTGCCAGCATCCTGGTGACCGGGACAGGGACCTACGAGCAGTACTTC. The full variable domain, rest sourced from reference TRBV28 and TRBJ2-7, is DVKVTQSSRYLVKRTGEKVFLECVQDMDHENMFWYRQDPGLGLRLIYFSYDVKMKEKGDIPEGYSVSREKKERFSLILESASTNQTSMYLCASILVTGTGTYEQYFGPGTRLTVT.

This chain uses TRBV30 with TRBJ1-4, with D perhaps matching TRBD1 (5 bases). CDR3 length: 21 residues. The V gene's germline CDR1 is GTSNPN and CDR2 SVGIG (reference sequence). V lost 2 bases and J 2 bases, leaving 30 bases between the germline ends. This CDR3 is CAWSSVRSPPIPGLTNEKLFF. The CDR3 coding sequence is TGTGCCTGGAGTTCCGTCAGGTCGCCACCAATTCCGGGACTCACTAATGAAAAACTGTTTTTT.

In this sample, this clone turned up a few times. V usage is TRBV5-4 and J usage is TRBJ2-6; 10 nucleotides match TRBD1. The CDR3 loop spans 17 amino acids. CDR1 is SGHNT and CDR2 is YYREEE in the germline V gene (reference sequence). V was pared by 4 bases and J by 11 bases, with 15 bases of the junction left unmatched. The CDR3 DNA reads TGTGCCAGCAGCCCTGGGGACAGGGGACCGCGGGGGGACGTCCTGACTTTC. Its translation is CASSPGDRGPRGDVLTF.

The V call is TRBV2, the J call TRBJ1-5; D gene unclear. The germline V gene has CDR1 SNHLY and CDR2 FYNNEI. Trimming shortened V by 1 base and J by 3 bases, and 13 bases separated the two germline ends. The CDR3 is 16 residues long. The CDR3 DNA reads TGTGCCAGCAGTGAAGGGTATCAAGTAACCAATCAGCCCCAGCATTTT. Residues: CASSEGYQVTNQPQHF.

This clone has only a few counts. The rearrangement joins TRBV5-6 to TRBJ1-2; 9 bases map to TRBD1. The germline CDR1 and CDR2 sequences are SGHDT and YYEEEE. The CDR3 extends over 14 amino acids. V trimming: 3 bases; J trimming: 5 bases; junction bases outside the gene matches: 5. The CDR3 DNA follows: TGTGCCAGCAGCTCGGGACAGGGAAGATATGGCTACACCTTC. It codes for CASSSGQGRYGYTF. Using reference TRBV5-6 and TRBJ1-2 for the parts outside the CDR3, the full variable domain is DAGVTQSPTHLIKTRGQQVTLRCSPKSGHDTVSWYQQALGQGPQFIFQYYEEEERQRGNFPDRFSGHQFPNYSSELNVNALLLGDSALYLCASSSGQGRYGYTFGSGTRLTVV.

The CDR3 loop is CASSLGTSGLDTQYF. DNA for the CDR3: TGTGCCAGCAGCTTGGGGACTAGCGGGTTAGATACGCAGTATTTT. The gene calls are TRBV5-6 and TRBJ2-3; the match to TRBD2 covers 11 bases. CDR1 SGHDT and CDR2 YYEEEE come from the germline V gene. There are 15 residues in the CDR3. J lost 5 bases, V lost 0 bases, and 2 bases had no gene match.

The J gene is TRBJ1-5, the V gene TRBV30; D might be TRBD1 (6 bases). CDR3 length equals 13 residues. In germline, CDR1 is GTSNPN, CDR2 SVGIG (reference sequence). With 3 bases removed from V and 9 bases from J, the gap between germline ends came to 15 bases. CDR3 sequence (DNA): TGTGCCTGGAGCCGGGACAATCTGTGGCCCCAGCATTTT. As protein: CAWSRDNLWPQHF.

The chain employs TRBV5-1 and TRBJ2-5; a weak D match, TRBD1 (6 bases). Deletions cut 2 bases from V and 5 bases from J, with 13 bases between. Germline V gives CDR1 SGHRS, CDR2 YFSETQ. CDR3 length: 14 amino acids. In nucleotides, the CDR3 is TGCGCCAGCAGCTTACCCCCAGGGGTTGAGACCCAGTACTTC. Translating it yields CASSLPPGVETQYF. Full variable domain (missing parts from reference TRBV5-1 and TRBJ2-5): KAGVTQTPRYLIKTRGQQVTLSCSPISGHRSVSWYQQTPGQGLQFLFEYFSETQRNKGNFPGRFSGRQFSNSRSEMNVSTLELGDSALYLCASSLPPGVETQYFGPGTRLLVL.